Shown below are 21 T cell receptor beta chains from a single sample sequenced in a study of T cell responses to AZD1222 COVID-19 vaccine. The repertoire was sequenced with immunoSEQ multiplex PCR; TCRdb's copy has only in-frame clones and lacks some. Among about 140,000 clones listed, just over 90% were seen once. The sample consisted of peripheral blood, taken on day 0 of AZD1222 vaccination. Receptors were obtained from an adult in good health.

This clone has only a few counts. This sequence joins TRBV2 and TRBJ1-2; TRBD1 might be the D (6 bases). The CDR3 has 15 amino acids. Between the trimmed V and J ends, which lost 2 bases and 5 bases, there was a span of 15 bases. Germline V CDR1 and CDR2: SNHLY, FYNNEI. The CDR3 sequence: CASSESGRGGYGYTF. CDR3 in DNA: TGTGCCAGCAGTGAAAGCGGCAGGGGAGGGTATGGCTACACCTTC.

This rearrangement joins TRBV11-2 to TRBJ1-3; the D gene is possibly TRBD1 (5 bases). Per germline, CDR1 SGHAT and CDR2 FQNNGV. With 3 bases removed from V and 4 bases from J, the gap between germline ends came to 13 bases. The CDR3 spans 15 residues. CDR3 protein: CASSFVGGSGNTIYF. The CDR3 bases are TGTGCCAGCAGCTTTGTGGGGGGATCGGGAAACACCATATATTTT. The variable domain in full, completed from reference TRBV11-2 and TRBJ1-3, reads EAGVAQSPRYKIIEKRQSVAFWCNPISGHATLYWYQQILGQGPKLLIQFQNNGVVDDSQLPKDRFSAERLKGVDSTLKIQPAKLEDSAVYLCASSFVGGSGNTIYFGEGSWLTVV.

This clone came up once. This chain links TRBV29-1 with TRBJ2-7, with D tentatively TRBD2 (5 bases). This CDR3 is 14 amino acids long. In germline, CDR1 is SQVTM, CDR2 ANQGSEA. The V and J ends lost 6 bases and 3 bases respectively, with 18 bases between them. The CDR3 DNA reads as TGCAGCGTCGAGTCGTCAGGAGGAGGCTACGAGCAGTACTTC. As protein: CSVESSGGGYEQYF.

This chain connects TRBV29-1 to TRBJ1-4; the match to TRBD1 covers 7 bases. There are 13 residues in the CDR3. Germline trimming cut 7 bases from V and 5 bases from J; bases unmatched to any gene: 7. CDR1 and CDR2 (germline): SQVTM, ANQGSEA. This chain's CDR3 is CSAAGTDNEKLFF. The DNA of the CDR3 is TGCAGCGCGGCCGGGACAGACAATGAAAAACTGTTTTTT.

The genes are TRBV5-5 and TRBJ2-7; D call uncertain. The CDR3 sequence is 13 residues long. V lost 3 bases, J lost 0 bases, and 7 bases lay in between. The germline CDR1 and CDR2 sequences are SGHKS and YYEKEE (reference sequence). The CDR3 here is CASSSGNSYEQYF. CDR3 nucleotide sequence: TGTGCCAGCAGCTCGGGCAACTCCTACGAGCAGTACTTC.

The chain employs TRBV23-1 and TRBJ1-3, with D uncertain. TRBV23-1 is an ORF; its function is uncertain. Trimming pared 0 bases from V and 0 bases from J, leaving 12 bases between. The CDR3 sequence is 17 residues long. CDR3 loop: CASSQSSRAPSGNTIYF. CDR3 sequence (DNA): TGCGCCAGCAGTCAATCCTCGAGGGCCCCCTCTGGAAACACCATATATTTT.

This sequence joins TRBV5-1 and TRBJ1-4; no firm D call. Trimming took 0 bases from V and 5 from J, leaving 2 bases between them. The germline V gene has CDR1 SGHRS and CDR2 YFSETQ. The CDR3 length is 12 residues. Here the CDR3 reads CASSLGNEKLFF. The CDR3, as DNA: TGCGCCAGCAGCTTGGGGAATGAAAAACTGTTTTTT.

CDR3 sequence reads: CASSSDRARFGGGYTF. CDR3 nucleotides: TGTGCCAGTAGTTCAGACAGGGCTCGCTTTGGTGGAGGCTACACCTTC. The chain combines TRBV19 with TRBJ1-2, with 7 bases that match TRBD1. The CDR3 spans 16 residues. Germline V gene data show CDR1 as LNHDA and CDR2 as SQIVND (reference sequence). With 5 bases clipped from V and 8 bases from J, the junction kept 17 bases outside the gene matches.

As concerns this clone: A junction boundary mismatches the germline segment, possibly from a read error. V usage is TRBV7-7 and J usage is TRBJ2-7; either TRBD1 or TRBD2 may supply D (5 bases each). The CDR3 totals 15 residues. The germline CDR1 and CDR2 sequences are SSHAT and FNYEAQ (reference sequence). CDR3 in amino acids: CASSLRGGHSYEQYF. CDR3 in DNA: TGTGCTAGCAGCTTACGGGGCGGGCACTCCTACGAGCAGTACTTC.

The gene calls are TRBV18 and TRBJ2-7; D is undetermined. This CDR3 region has 14 residues. Germline V CDR1 and CDR2: KGHSH, LQKENI. Trimming shortened V by 2 bases and J by 3 bases, and 11 bases separated the two germline ends. In DNA, the CDR3 is TGTGCCAGCTCACCAAAGAAGGACCTCTACGAGCAGTACTTC. Protein sequence: CASSPKKDLYEQYF.

The chain is built from TRBV5-6 and TRBJ1-2; D is ambiguous. This CDR3 has 15 residues. The V end was cut by 5 bases, the J end by 4 bases, with 18 bases between. The germline CDR1 and CDR2 sequences are SGHDT and YYEEEE. As DNA, the CDR3 is TGTGCCAGCAGTTTTAAACTATCGCCCACCTATGGCTACACCTTC. Protein product: CASSFKLSPTYGYTF. The variable domain in full, completed from reference TRBV5-6 and TRBJ1-2, reads DAGVTQSPTHLIKTRGQQVTLRCSPKSGHDTVSWYQQALGQGPQFIFQYYEEEERQRGNFPDRFSGHQFPNYSSELNVNALLLGDSALYLCASSFKLSPTYGYTFGSGTRLTVV.

This clone was seen a single time. V gene TRBV5-5 combines with J gene TRBJ1-3, with a tentative D call TRBD1 (5 bases). The CDR3 extends over 17 amino acids. Between the trimmed V and J ends, which lost 4 bases and 3 bases, there was a span of 20 bases. From germline, CDR1 is SGHKS and CDR2 YYEKEE (reference sequence). The CDR3 sequence: CASSLRAGTGNGNTIYF. CDR3 nucleotides: TGTGCCAGCAGCCTGCGGGCCGGGACTGGCAATGGAAACACCATATATTTT.

V gene TRBV14 combines with J gene TRBJ2-7; maybe TRBD1 (6 bases). CDR1 is SGHDN and CDR2 is FVKESK in the germline V gene. Trimming removed 5 bases from V and 8 bases from J, with 19 bases in between. The CDR3 runs 14 residues. This CDR3 is CASSKPTGITKQYF. The CDR3 DNA is TGTGCCAGCAGCAAACCGACAGGTATTACGAAGCAGTACTTC.

This chain connects TRBV7-9 to TRBJ2-7; D unresolved. The CDR3 spans 12 residues. Between the trimmed V and J ends, which lost 2 bases and 2 bases, there was a span of 4 bases. Germline values: CDR1 SEHNR, CDR2 FQNEAQ (reference sequence). CDR3 in DNA: TGTGCCAGCAGCTTAACGGCCTACGAGCAGTACTTC. Its protein product is CASSLTAYEQYF.

This clone has just a few counts. This rearrangement joins TRBV5-4 to TRBJ2-1; D might be TRBD2 (5 bases). Trimming took 4 bases from V and 0 from J, leaving 17 bases between them. Germline CDR1 and CDR2: SGHNT and YYREEE (reference sequence). The CDR3 consists of 17 residues. The CDR3 here is CASSPSVSGSSYNEQFF. For the CDR3, the DNA is TGTGCCAGCAGCCCCAGCGTGTCGGGGAGCTCCTACAATGAGCAGTTCTTC. Supplemented by reference TRBV5-4 and TRBJ2-1, the full variable domain reads ETGVTQSPTHLIKTRGQQVTLRCSSQSGHNTVSWYQQALGQGPQFIFQYYREEENGRGNFPPRFSGLQFPNYSSELNVNALELDDSALYLCASSPSVSGSSYNEQFFGPGTRLTVL.

The chain couples TRBV4-1 to TRBJ2-7; D may be TRBD2 (6 bases). Trimming stripped 11 bases from V and 5 bases from J, with 19 bases between. This CDR3 region has 13 residues. From germline, CDR1 is MGHRA and CDR2 YSYEKL. The CDR3 here is CAEGTDSTDEQYF. In DNA, the CDR3 is TGCGCCGAGGGGACTGACTCAACAGACGAGCAGTACTTC.

This chain uses TRBV6-5 with TRBJ1-5; D is unresolved. The CDR3 length is 14 residues. V was clipped by 6 bases and J by 3 bases, with 12 bases between them. Germline CDR1 reads MNHEY; CDR2 reads SVGAGI. The CDR3 here is CASREPLPNQPQHF. The CDR3 DNA follows: TGTGCCAGCAGGGAGCCCCTCCCCAATCAGCCCCAGCATTTT.

The chain couples TRBV5-1 to TRBJ2-5; no clear D. The germline V gene encodes CDR1 SGHRS and CDR2 YFSETQ. Trimming stripped 0 bases from V and 5 bases from J, with 11 bases between. CDR3 length: 14 residues. Here the CDR3 reads CASSLVGLGETQYF. DNA of the CDR3: TGCGCCAGCAGCTTGGTAGGGTTAGGCGAGACCCAGTACTTC. The full variable domain, its missing parts supplied by reference TRBV5-1 and TRBJ2-5, is KAGVTQTPRYLIKTRGQQVTLSCSPISGHRSVSWYQQTPGQGLQFLFEYFSETQRNKGNFPGRFSGRQFSNSRSEMNVSTLELGDSALYLCASSLVGLGETQYFGPGTRLLVL.

This sequence joins TRBV7-2 and TRBJ1-1; the match to TRBD1 covers 11 bases. The CDR3 covers 16 residues. J gave up 3 bases and V 5 bases, and 8 bases lay outside the gene matches. The germline V gene has CDR1 SGHTA and CDR2 FQGNSA. The CDR3 bases are TGTGCCAGCAGCGCATCCGGGACAGGGGGGGACACTGAAGCTTTCTTT. Translation gives CASSASGTGGDTEAFF. The whole variable domain, filled in from reference TRBV7-2 and TRBJ1-1, reads GAGVSQSPSNKVTEKGKDVELRCDPISGHTALYWYRQSLGQGLEFLIYFQGNSAPDKSGLPSDRFSAERTGGSVSTLTIQRTQQEDSAVYLCASSASGTGGDTEAFFGQGTRLTVV.

The gene calls are TRBV6-2 or TRBV6-3 and TRBJ1-2; tentative D call: TRBD1 (6 bases). The CDR3 spans 15 residues. V was trimmed by 4 bases and J by 6 bases, leaving 18 bases between them. Germline CDR1 MNHEY, CDR2 SVGEGT. CDR3 region: CASSLRAGDSNGYTF. CDR3 DNA: TGTGCCAGCAGTTTAAGGGCAGGGGACTCAAATGGCTACACCTTC.

This clone came up once. The chain has TRBV2 and TRBJ1-5; 7 bases map to TRBD1. With 5 bases clipped from V and 1 base from J, the junction kept 5 bases outside the gene matches. Germline V gene sequence: CDR1 SNHLY, CDR2 FYNNEI. The CDR3 sequence is 15 residues long. CDR3: CASSLDRVSNQPQHF. CDR3 nucleotide sequence: TGTGCCAGCAGTCTCGACAGGGTGAGCAATCAGCCCCAGCATTTT.